Listed below are T cell receptor beta chains from one sample, sequenced in a study of technical replicates of blood from a few donors. Method: immunoSEQ multiplex PCR; TCRdb's copy keeps in-frame clones and lacks some. Of about 75,000 clones in the sample, about 97% were seen once. Material: T cells isolated from PBMCs. The receptors here all came from a human donor in good health. The CDR3 runs from the conserved cysteine through the conserved F or W. Fields, in order: CDR3 protein, CDR3 DNA, V gene, clone size, D gene, J gene. A D gene is named only where the DNA matches it firmly. Clone size appears in some rows only: once, few, many, or a class for an expanded clone.

CASRQGLAQDEQFF TGTGCCAGCCGACAGGGACTAGCCCAGGATGAGCAGTTCTTC TRBV28 - TRBD2 TRBJ2-1
CASSWNPGQGRETQYF TGTGCCAGCAGCTGGAACCCGGGACAGGGCCGGGAGACCCAGTACTTC TRBV7-9 - TRBD1 TRBJ2-5
CASSIDPGTSRGPYEQYF TGTGCCAGTAGTATAGACCCTGGGACATCTCGAGGGCCCTACGAGCAGTACTTC TRBV19 - - TRBJ2-7
CASSPGLNTGELFF TGTGCCAGCAGTCCCGGACTCAACACCGGGGAGCTGTTTTTT TRBV27 once - TRBJ2-2
CASSPGQNTEAFF TGTGCCAGCTCACCGGGACAGAACACTGAAGCTTTCTTT TRBV18 - - TRBJ1-1
CASSSSYEQFF TGCGCCAGCAGCTCTAGCTATGAGCAGTTCTTC TRBV5-1 - - TRBJ2-1
CASLGRGEQYF TGCGCCAGCCTAGGCAGAGGCGAGCAGTACTTC TRBV4-1 - - TRBJ2-7
CASSALPRVDTGELFF TGTGCCAGCAGCGCTCTTCCCAGGGTCGACACCGGGGAGCTGTTTTTT TRBV27 - - TRBJ2-2
CASRHGSQVYEQYF TGTGCCAGCAGACACGGGAGTCAGGTCTACGAGCAGTACTTC TRBV28 - - TRBJ2-7
CASSLGTSWSEQFF TGTGCCAGCAGTTTGGGGACTAGTTGGAGTGAGCAGTTCTTC TRBV27 - TRBD2 TRBJ2-1
CASSQGRGKKPRESQYF TGCGCCAGCAGCCAAGGGAGGGGCAAAAAACCAAGAGAGTCCCAGTACTTC TRBV4-1 - - TRBJ2-5
CASTKSSGGAYEQYF TGTGCCAGCACTAAAAGTAGCGGGGGGGCCTACGAGCAGTACTTC TRBV6-1 - TRBD2 TRBJ2-7
CASSFRGEQFF TGTGCCAGCAGCTTCCGCGGTGAGCAGTTCTTC TRBV7-8 - - TRBJ2-1
CAISAGGVYYTF TGTGCCATCAGTGCCGGGGGAGTCTACTACACCTTC TRBV10-3 once - TRBJ1-2
CASSFGGTDTQYF TGTGCCAGCAGCTTCGGGGGTACAGATACGCAGTATTTT TRBV7-8 - - TRBJ2-3
CASTPPPQGTNTEAFF TGTGCCAGCACCCCTCCGCCCCAGGGGACGAACACTGAAGCTTTCTTT TRBV28 - - TRBJ1-1
CASSLGASGRAYEQYF TGTGCCAGCAGCTTAGGAGCCAGCGGGAGGGCCTACGAGCAGTACTTC TRBV7-2 - TRBD2 TRBJ2-7